Reported below is one TCR beta chain. Its matching antigen is unknown. Both 60 Vbeta primers and 13 Jbeta primers went into the PCR. The assay was immunoSEQ multiplex PCR, and TCRdb's table has in-frame clones only and misses some. The table includes 90,000 to 130,000 clones, around three quarters detected once. The V and J ends lost 0 bases and 4 bases, in that order; junction bases with no gene match: 6. CDR1 is SGHRS and CDR2 is YFSETQ in the germline V gene. This CDR3 is 16 amino acids long. This sample is part of a study of cytomegalovirus exposure and HLA in healthy donors. About the research overall: Unique TCR beta sequences numbering fewer than 130 million came from 150 million to 200 million T cells in an earlier analysis. Overall study results and limits: Reported results showed that the classifier diagnosed cytomegalovirus status with high specificity and sensitivity. As a later analysis revealed, the rate of TCR association differed by HLA locus, with DRB1 most and HLA-C fewest. Within an earlier analysis, most TCR beta V segments proved productive either about 87% or about 30% of the time.

Specimen: PBMCs. The receptor comes from a woman between 18 and 29 years old in good health and CMV-seropositive. V usage is TRBV5-1 and J usage is TRBJ2-1; 8 nucleotides align to TRBD2. CDR3 protein: CASSLGIAGTYNEQFF. The DNA of the CDR3 is TGCGCCAGCAGCTTGGGAATAGCGGGAACTTACAATGAGCAGTTCTTC.